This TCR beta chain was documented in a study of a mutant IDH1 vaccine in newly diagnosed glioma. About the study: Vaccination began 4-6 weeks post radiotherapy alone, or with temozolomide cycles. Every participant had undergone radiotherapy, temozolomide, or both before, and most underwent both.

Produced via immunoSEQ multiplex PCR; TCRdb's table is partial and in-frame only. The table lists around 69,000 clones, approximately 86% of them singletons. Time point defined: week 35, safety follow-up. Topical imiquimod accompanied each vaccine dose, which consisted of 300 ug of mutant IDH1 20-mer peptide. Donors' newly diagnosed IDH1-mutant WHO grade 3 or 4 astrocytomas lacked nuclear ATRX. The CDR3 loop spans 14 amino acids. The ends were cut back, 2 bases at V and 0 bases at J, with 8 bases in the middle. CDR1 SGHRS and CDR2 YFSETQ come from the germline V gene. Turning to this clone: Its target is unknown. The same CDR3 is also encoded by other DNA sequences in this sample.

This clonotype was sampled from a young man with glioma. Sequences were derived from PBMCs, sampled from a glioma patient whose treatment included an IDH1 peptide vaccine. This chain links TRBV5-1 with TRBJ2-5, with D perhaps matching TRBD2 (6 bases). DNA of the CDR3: TGCGCCAGCAGCTTTTCGGGGGACCAAGAGACCCAGTACTTC. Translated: CASSFSGDQETQYF.